This T cell receptor (beta chain) was observed in a study of blood T cell repertoires in COVID-19. In germline, CDR1 is SGHDN, CDR2 FVKESK. CDR3 length equals 20 residues. V trimming: 4 bases; J trimming: 0 bases; junction bases outside the gene matches: 13. TCRdb's copy holds only in-frame clones and misses some; the assay was immunoSEQ multiplex PCR. The sample yields fewer than 250,000 clones, roughly nine tenths seen once. The chain is built from TRBV14 and TRBJ2-1; 12 nucleotides line up with TRBD2. Sequences were obtained from peripheral blood. The origin of this receptor is a man aged 30 to 45 with acute or convalescent COVID-19. As DNA, the CDR3 is TGTGCCAGCAGCCCTACTGGACTAGCGGGGCTCATGACCTCCTACAATGAGCAGTTCTTC. Translating gives CASSPTGLAGLMTSYNEQFF.